The T cell receptor (beta chain) under discussion was sequenced for a study of T-cell reconstitution after alpha-beta-depleted transplantation in children (dated by TCRdb to about 2016). Turning to the overall study: Using TCR repertoire profiling, the study followed T-cell immune reconstitution in a quantitative way in children after TCRalphabeta/CD19-depleted allogeneic hematopoietic cell transplantation. Study-wide conclusions, independent of this receptor: In some patients, high TCRbeta diversity at day 60 was attributed to recipient T cells and intrathymic progenitors that had survived conditioning. The apparently early alphabetaT-cell count recovery about two months after transplant was reportedly dependent on only several hundred rapidly expanded clones derived from non-depleted graft cells. Over subsequent months, a decline in hyperexpanded clone frequencies was noted, and after one year, T-cell counts and TCRbeta diversity were mostly ascribed to newly produced T cells.

Relative to germline, V is 4 bases shorter and J is 8 bases shorter, with 12 bases between their ends. The CDR3 measures 13 amino acids from cysteine to phenylalanine. Just CDR3 DNA is preserved here, 39 bases in frame from base 1. CDR1 and CDR2, looked up from the germline V gene, are MNHNS and SASEGT. The sample's treatment or condition label, decoded: allogeneic hematopoietic cell transplantation with graft depleted of TCRalphabeta T cells and CD19 B cells. The children who served as transplant recipients had been given grafts of TCRalphabeta/CD19-depleted allogeneic hematopoietic cells. Library preparation employed PCR. Sequencer: Illumina HiSeq 2500. Molecular barcoding was employed in the preparation of TCR libraries, with unique molecular identifiers being used to normalize TCRbeta repertoire quantification. Starting from the raw public reads, TCRdb applied fastp trimming at Q25, assembled clones with MiXCR and retained in-frame beta chains. Identical CDR3 protein sequences are pooled into one entry, listed with their most common genes and DNA. Counted in this sample were 300,000 or so distinct CDR3 sequences; around 25% of them appeared once. The leading ten clones occupy 10% to 11% of the sample.

This clonotype was detected only a few times. The antigen this receptor binds is unknown. No clone much larger than this one lies a single base away; base qualities are absent. Sequences were derived from PBMCs, mostly from graft donor cells, sampled 180 days after TCRalphabeta/CD19-depleted stem cell transplant. Recombination linked TRBV6-1 to TRBJ2-1; TRBD2 is possibly the D segment (5 matching bases). The sequence came from a male patient aged 5 to 17 who had a stem cell transplant for acute lymphoblastic leukemia, so the T cells may come from the graft donor. The sequenced DNA is TGTGCCAGCAGTGTACGAGGCGGGTATGAGCAGTTCTTC. Its coded protein is CASSVRGGYEQFF.